Listed below are T cell receptor beta chains from one sample, sequenced in a study of shared clonotypes between healthy human individuals. Method: immunoSEQ multiplex PCR; TCRdb's copy keeps in-frame clones and lacks some. Among 700,000 or so clones listed, about 78% were seen once. Material: memory CD4+ T cells sorted from blood. The receptors originated from a woman aged 25 to 39 in good health. CDR3s include the opening cysteine and the closing phenylalanine or tryptophan. A D gene is named only where the DNA matches it firmly. For some rows the clone size is stated as once, few or many, or as a class when expanded; others skip it.

>TRBJ2-1|TRBV7-2|NA|NA
TGTGCCAGCAGCCCCCTTGGGGGAGTTGGTGAGCAGTTCTTC
CASSPLGGVGEQFF
>TRBJ2-3|TRBV29-1|once|TRBD2
TGCAGCGGGACTAGCGGCACAGATACGCAGTATTTT
CSGTSGTDTQYF
>TRBJ2-3|TRBV4-2|once|NA
TGTGCCAGCAGCCAAGCAACAAGGGGGAGCACAGATACGCAGTATTTT
CASSQATRGSTDTQYF
>TRBJ1-5|TRBV7-9|few|NA
TGTGCCAGCAGCTTAGGAAATAGCAATCAGCCCCAGCATTTT
CASSLGNSNQPQHF
>TRBJ1-2|TRBV28|NA|TRBD1
TGTGCCAGCAGTTTAGGGACAGGAATCTATGGCTACACCTTC
CASSLGTGIYGYTF
>TRBJ2-1|TRBV28|NA|TRBD2
TGTGCCAGCAAACCGGGACTAGCGAAAGGGCATGAGCAGTTCTTC
CASKPGLAKGHEQFF
>TRBJ2-7|TRBV28|NA|TRBD1
TGTGCCAGCAGCTCCCACGGGACAGGGGGATGGGAGCAGTACTTC
CASSSHGTGGWEQYF
>TRBJ2-1|TRBV29-1|NA|NA
TGCAGCGTTGAAGTCGAGATCTTCGACAAGCAGTTCTTC
CSVEVEIFDKQFF
>TRBJ2-6|TRBV4-1|NA|TRBD2
TGCGCCAGCAGCCAAGAAGGCGGGAGGGGTGGGGCCAACGTCCTGACTTTC
CASSQEGGRGGANVLTF
>TRBJ1-2|TRBV25-1|NA|NA
TGTGCCAGCAGTGAATCGACCGTTAACTATGGCTACACCTTC
CASSESTVNYGYTF
>TRBJ1-5|TRBV27|NA|TRBD1
TGTGCCAGCAGTTTCCGGGGACAGTTAGGTCAGCCCCAGCATTTT
CASSFRGQLGQPQHF
>TRBJ2-7|TRBV2|few|TRBD2
TGTGCCAGCACCCCAGGGGCTAGCGGGAGTGGCGAGCAGTACTTC
CASTPGASGSGEQYF
>TRBJ1-1|TRBV6-4|NA|NA
TGTGCCAGCAGTGACTCCCGAGGGGGGTTTGGAACTGAAGCTTTCTTT
CASSDSRGGFGTEAFF
>TRBJ1-2|TRBV27|NA|NA
TGTGCCAGCAGTTTACAGCGGGACTATGGCTACACCTTC
CASSLQRDYGYTF
>TRBJ1-1|TRBV5-1|NA|NA
TGCGCCAGCAGCTTGACGGGAGGGGACACTGAAGCTTTCTTT
CASSLTGGDTEAFF
>TRBJ2-5|TRBV18|NA|NA
TGTGCCAGCTCGGGAGAGGAGGGGCGCCAAGAGACCCAGTACTTC
CASSGEEGRQETQYF